A selection of T cell receptor beta chains follows, all from one sample in a study of shared clonotypes between healthy human individuals. Profiling relied on immunoSEQ multiplex PCR, and the TCRdb table lists in-frame clones only, not all of them. This table holds hundreds of thousands of clones, about 96% found once. Sample: memory CD8+ T cells sorted from blood. These receptors were taken from a man younger than 45 in good health. Each CDR3 is given with its conserved first and last residue. Fields, in order: D gene, V gene, J gene, clone size, CDR3 protein, CDR3 DNA. D genes are given only for firm matches. Clone size is stated in some rows and not others, as once, few, many or a class when expanded.

>TRBD1|TRBV7-9|TRBJ1-2|.
CASSLGGQGGYTF
TGTGCCAGCAGCTTAGGGGGACAGGGTGGCTACACCTTC
>TRBD2|TRBV6-7|TRBJ2-2|.
CASSYGGLAGVSGELFF
TGTGCCAGCAGTTACGGGGGACTAGCGGGAGTTAGCGGGGAGCTGTTTTTT
>TRBD1|TRBV27|TRBJ1-4|.
CASSQGTGGRATNEKLFF
TGTGCCAGCAGTCAAGGGACAGGGGGACGTGCAACTAATGAAAAACTGTTTTTT
>.|TRBV5-1|TRBJ1-1|.
CASSLEQSMNTEAFF
TGCGCCAGCAGCTTGGAACAGAGCATGAACACTGAAGCTTTCTTT
>TRBD1|TRBV28|TRBJ2-7|few
CASSTGGYEQYF
TGTGCCAGCAGTACAGGGGGCTACGAGCAGTACTTC
>.|TRBV5-1|TRBJ2-7|.
CASSLEGYRGEQYF
TGCGCCAGCAGCTTGGAGGGGTACCGAGGAGAGCAGTACTTC
>.|TRBV28|TRBJ2-1|.
CASSRRPYNEQFF
TGTGCCAGCAGTCGACGACCGTACAATGAGCAGTTCTTC
>TRBD2|TRBV7-9|TRBJ2-7|.
CASSLAWTSGRNSYEQYF
TGTGCCAGCAGCTTAGCCTGGACTAGCGGGAGGAACTCCTACGAGCAGTACTTC
>.|TRBV7-8|TRBJ1-5|.
CASSAEGLYSNQPQHF
TGTGCCAGCAGCGCAGAGGGGCTATATAGCAATCAGCCCCAGCATTTT
>.|TRBV9|TRBJ2-5|.
CASSRDGETQYF
TGTGCCAGCAGCCGCGACGGAGAGACCCAGTACTTC
>.|TRBV7-8|TRBJ2-7|.
CASSPRVRDEQYF
TGTGCCAGCAGCCCCAGGGTGAGGGACGAGCAGTACTTC
>.|TRBV4-1|TRBJ2-6|.
CASSRVLSGANVLTF
TGCGCCAGCAGTCGCGTCCTCTCTGGGGCCAACGTCCTGACTTTC
>.|TRBV10-3|TRBJ2-5|.
CAISDREETQYF
TGTGCCATCAGTGACAGGGAAGAGACCCAGTACTTC
>TRBD1|TRBV27|TRBJ2-7|.
CASSLGTGGEQYF
TGTGCCAGCAGTTTAGGGACAGGGGGTGAGCAGTACTTC
>.|TRBV11-3|TRBJ1-1|.
CASSLVGGTEAFF
TGTGCCAGCAGCTTAGTAGGGGGGACTGAAGCTTTCTTT
>TRBD2|TRBV5-1|TRBJ2-2|once
CASSFWGGRRNTGELFF
TGCGCCAGCAGCTTTTGGGGCGGGAGGAGGAACACCGGGGAGCTGTTTTTT